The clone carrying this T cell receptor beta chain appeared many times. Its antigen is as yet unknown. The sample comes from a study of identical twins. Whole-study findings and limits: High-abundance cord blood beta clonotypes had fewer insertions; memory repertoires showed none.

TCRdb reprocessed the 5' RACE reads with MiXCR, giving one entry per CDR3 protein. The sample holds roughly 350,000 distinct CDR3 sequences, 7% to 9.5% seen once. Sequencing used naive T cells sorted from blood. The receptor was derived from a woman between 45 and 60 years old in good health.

The CDR3 DNA reads as TGTGCCAGCAGCTTGGAAGGGACCGACAGCTCCTACAATGAGCAGTTCTTC. Amino acid sequence: CASSLEGTDSSYNEQFF. The genes are TRBV5-5 and TRBJ2-1, with D perhaps being TRBD1 or TRBD2 (5 bases each). This CDR3 region has 17 residues. V was clipped by 0 bases and J by 0 bases, with 13 bases between them. The V gene's germline CDR1 is SGHKS and CDR2 YYEKEE (reference sequence).